This T cell receptor beta chain stems from a study of T cell repertoires in cytomegalovirus infection. Study summary: Based on public TCR beta signatures, there were indications of CMV infection and of a matching HLA type.

Germline CDR1 reads SGHNT; CDR2 reads YYREEE (reference sequence). There are 16 residues in the CDR3. J lost 4 bases, V lost 0 bases, and 6 bases had no gene match. Study-level points and caveats: HLA-C-restricted TCR beta clonotypes specific for CMV led the ex vivo response. Carriers of CMV and the relevant HLA type were discriminated by public TCR beta frequency.

Concerning this clonotype itself: The antigen is undetermined.

TCRdb reanalysed the reads using MiXCR and keeps one entry per CDR3 protein. The sample holds tens of thousands of distinct CDR3 sequences, 33% seen once. This TCR came from a human donor in good health (CMV status not recorded). Some clones in this sample may be carry-over from other donors' samples. This chain joins TRBV5-4 and TRBJ2-1; 8 bases line up with TRBD1. The sequenced material came from PBMCs, sequenced either directly or after in vitro stimulation (not recorded which). The CDR3 loop reads CASSLGTGGRYNEQFF. As DNA, the CDR3 is TGTGCCAGCAGCTTGGGTACAGGGGGGCGGTACAATGAGCAGTTCTTC. The full variable domain, its missing parts supplied by reference TRBV5-4 and TRBJ2-1, is ETGVTQSPTHLIKTRGQQVTLRCSSQSGHNTVSWYQQALGQGPQFIFQYYREEENGRGNFPPRFSGLQFPNYSSELNVNALELDDSALYLCASSLGTGGRYNEQFFGPGTRLTVL.